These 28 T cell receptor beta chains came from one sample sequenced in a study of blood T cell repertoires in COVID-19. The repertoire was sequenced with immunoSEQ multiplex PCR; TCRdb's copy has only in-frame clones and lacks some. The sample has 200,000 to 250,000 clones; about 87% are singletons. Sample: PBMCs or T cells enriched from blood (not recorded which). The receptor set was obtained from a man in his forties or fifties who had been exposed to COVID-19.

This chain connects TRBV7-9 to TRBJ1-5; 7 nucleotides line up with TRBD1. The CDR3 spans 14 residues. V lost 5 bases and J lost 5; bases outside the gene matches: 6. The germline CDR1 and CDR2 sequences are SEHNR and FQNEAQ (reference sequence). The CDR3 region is CASSADRAYQPQHF. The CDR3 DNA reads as TGTGCCAGCAGCGCTGACAGGGCATATCAGCCCCAGCATTTT.

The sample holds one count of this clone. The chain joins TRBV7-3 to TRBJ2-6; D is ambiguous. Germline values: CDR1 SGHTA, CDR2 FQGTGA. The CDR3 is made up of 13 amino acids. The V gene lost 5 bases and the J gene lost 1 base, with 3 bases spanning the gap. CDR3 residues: CASSESGANVLTF. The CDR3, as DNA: TGTGCCAGCAGCGAGTCTGGGGCCAACGTCCTGACTTTC.

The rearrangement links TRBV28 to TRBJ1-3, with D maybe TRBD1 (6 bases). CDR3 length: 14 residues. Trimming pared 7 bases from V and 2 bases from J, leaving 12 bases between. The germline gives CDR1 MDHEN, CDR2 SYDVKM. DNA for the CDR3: TGTGCCAGCAAATTCAGGGGAACTGGAAACACCATATATTTT. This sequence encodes CASKFRGTGNTIYF.

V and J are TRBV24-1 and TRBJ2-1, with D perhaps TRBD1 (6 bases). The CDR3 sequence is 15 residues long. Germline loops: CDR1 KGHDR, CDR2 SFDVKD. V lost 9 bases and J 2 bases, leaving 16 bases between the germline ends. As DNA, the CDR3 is TGTGCCACCTTTTGCTCCGGGACACCCTACAATGAGCAGTTCTTC. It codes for CATFCSGTPYNEQFF.

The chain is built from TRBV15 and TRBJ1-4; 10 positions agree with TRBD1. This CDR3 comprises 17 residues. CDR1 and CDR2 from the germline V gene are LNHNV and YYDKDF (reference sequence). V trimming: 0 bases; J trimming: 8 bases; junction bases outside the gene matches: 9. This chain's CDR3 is CATSRDGFPGQGEKLFF. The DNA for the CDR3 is TGTGCCACCAGCAGAGATGGCTTTCCGGGACAGGGGGAAAAACTGTTTTTT.

The CDR3 DNA reads as TGTGCCAGCAGAAGATCTACGGGCCAGGGCACCGGGGAGCTGTTTTTT. This translates into CASRRSTGQGTGELFF. The J gene is TRBJ2-2, the V gene TRBV28; TRBD1 is a possible D gene (5 bases). Germline CDR1 is MDHEN and CDR2 is SYDVKM. V was shortened by 6 bases and J by 4 bases, with 18 bases between the two germline ends. The length of the CDR3 is 16 residues.

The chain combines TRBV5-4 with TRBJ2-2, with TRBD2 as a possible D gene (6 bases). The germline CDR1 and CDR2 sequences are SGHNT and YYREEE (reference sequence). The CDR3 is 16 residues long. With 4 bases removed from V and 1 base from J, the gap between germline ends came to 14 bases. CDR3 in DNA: TGTGCCAGCAGCGGCCAGCGGGTTAAGAACACCGGGGAGCTGTTTTTT. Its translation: CASSGQRVKNTGELFF.

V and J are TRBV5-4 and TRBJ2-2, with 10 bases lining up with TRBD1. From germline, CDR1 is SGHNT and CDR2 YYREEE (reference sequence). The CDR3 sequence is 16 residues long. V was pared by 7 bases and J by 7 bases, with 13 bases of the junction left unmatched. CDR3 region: CASASPGTGDHGELFF. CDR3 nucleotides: TGTGCCAGCGCATCCCCGGGGACAGGGGATCACGGGGAGCTGTTTTTT.

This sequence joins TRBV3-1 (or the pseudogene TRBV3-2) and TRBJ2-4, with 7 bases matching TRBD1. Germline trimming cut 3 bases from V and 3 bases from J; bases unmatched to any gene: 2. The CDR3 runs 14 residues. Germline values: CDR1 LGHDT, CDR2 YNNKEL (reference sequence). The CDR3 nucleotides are TGTGCCAGCAGCCACCGGGACAGCAAAAACATTCAGTACTTC. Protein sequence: CASSHRDSKNIQYF.

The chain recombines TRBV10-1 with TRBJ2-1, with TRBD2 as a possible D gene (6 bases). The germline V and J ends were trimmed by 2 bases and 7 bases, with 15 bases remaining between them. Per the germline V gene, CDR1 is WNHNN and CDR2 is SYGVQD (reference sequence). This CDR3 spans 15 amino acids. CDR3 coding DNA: TGCGCCAGCAGTGAGGGGGACTGGCCATTGAATGAGCAGTTCTTC. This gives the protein CASSEGDWPLNEQFF.

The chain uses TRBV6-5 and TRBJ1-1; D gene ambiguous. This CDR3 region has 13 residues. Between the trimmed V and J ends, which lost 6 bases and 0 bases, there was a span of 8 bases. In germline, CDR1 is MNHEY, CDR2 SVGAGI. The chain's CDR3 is CASRTILNTEAFF. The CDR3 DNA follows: TGTGCCAGCAGAACTATTCTGAACACTGAAGCTTTCTTT.

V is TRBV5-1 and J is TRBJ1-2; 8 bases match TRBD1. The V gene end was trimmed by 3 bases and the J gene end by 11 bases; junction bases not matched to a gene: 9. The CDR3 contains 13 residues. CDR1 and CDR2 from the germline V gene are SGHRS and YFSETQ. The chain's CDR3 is CASSSSGQGDYTF. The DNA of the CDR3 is TGCGCCAGCAGCTCCTCAGGACAGGGTGATTACACCTTC.

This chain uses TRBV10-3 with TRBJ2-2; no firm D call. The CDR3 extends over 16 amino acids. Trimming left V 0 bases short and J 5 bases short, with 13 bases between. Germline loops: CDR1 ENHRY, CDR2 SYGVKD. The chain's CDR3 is CAISESRLGTTGELFF. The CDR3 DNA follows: TGTGCCATCAGTGAGTCGAGGCTAGGCACGACCGGGGAGCTGTTTTTT.

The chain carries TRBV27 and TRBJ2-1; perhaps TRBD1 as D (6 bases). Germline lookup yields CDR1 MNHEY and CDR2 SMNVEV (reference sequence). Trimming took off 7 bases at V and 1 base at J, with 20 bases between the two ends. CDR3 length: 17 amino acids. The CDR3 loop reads CASTKSLGAGSYNEQFF. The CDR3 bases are TGTGCCAGCACCAAATCTTTGGGGGCTGGGTCCTACAATGAGCAGTTCTTC.

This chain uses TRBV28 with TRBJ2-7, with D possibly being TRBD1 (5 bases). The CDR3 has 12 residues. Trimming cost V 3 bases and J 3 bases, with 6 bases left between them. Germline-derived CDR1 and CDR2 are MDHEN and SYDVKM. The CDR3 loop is CASSFGHYEQYV. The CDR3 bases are TGTGCCAGCAGTTTCGGACACTACGAGCAGTACGTC.

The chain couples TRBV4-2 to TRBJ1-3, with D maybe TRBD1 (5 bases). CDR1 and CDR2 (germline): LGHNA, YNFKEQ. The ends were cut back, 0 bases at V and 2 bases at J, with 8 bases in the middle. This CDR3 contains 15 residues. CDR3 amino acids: CASSQDGTAGNTIYF. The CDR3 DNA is TGTGCCAGCAGCCAAGATGGGACTGCTGGAAACACCATATATTTT.

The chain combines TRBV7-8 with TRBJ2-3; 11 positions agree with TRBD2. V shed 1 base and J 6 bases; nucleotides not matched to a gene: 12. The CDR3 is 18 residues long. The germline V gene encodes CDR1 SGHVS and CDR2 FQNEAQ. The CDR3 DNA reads TGTGCCAGCAGCTTAGGCCTAGCGGGGGGACTTAAGGGGGATACGCAGTATTTT. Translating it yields CASSLGLAGGLKGDTQYF. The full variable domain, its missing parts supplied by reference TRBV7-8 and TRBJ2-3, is GAGVSQSPRYKVAKRGQDVALRCDPISGHVSLFWYQQALGQGPEFLTYFQNEAQLDKSGLPSDRFFAERPEGSVSTLKIQRTQQEDSAVYLCASSLGLAGGLKGDTQYFGPGTRLTVL.

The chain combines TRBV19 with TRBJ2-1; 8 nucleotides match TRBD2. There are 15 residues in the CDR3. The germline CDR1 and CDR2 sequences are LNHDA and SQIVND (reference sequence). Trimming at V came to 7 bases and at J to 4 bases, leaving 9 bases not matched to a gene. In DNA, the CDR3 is TGTGCCAGTAAGAAGGGCGGGAGGAGTTACAATGAGCAGTTCTTC. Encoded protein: CASKKGGRSYNEQFF.

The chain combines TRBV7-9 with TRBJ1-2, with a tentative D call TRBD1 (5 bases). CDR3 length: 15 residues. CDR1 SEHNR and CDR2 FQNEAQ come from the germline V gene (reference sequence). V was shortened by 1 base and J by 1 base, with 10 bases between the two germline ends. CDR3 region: CASSLGRDSNYGYTF. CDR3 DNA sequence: TGTGCCAGCAGCTTAGGTCGAGACAGTAACTATGGCTACACCTTC.

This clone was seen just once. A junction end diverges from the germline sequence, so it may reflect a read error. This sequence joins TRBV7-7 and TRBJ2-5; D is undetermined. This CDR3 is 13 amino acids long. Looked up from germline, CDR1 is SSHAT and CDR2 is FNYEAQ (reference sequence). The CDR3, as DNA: TGTGCTAGCAGCTTAGGGCTGCAAGAGACCCAGTACTTC. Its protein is CASSLGLQETQYF.

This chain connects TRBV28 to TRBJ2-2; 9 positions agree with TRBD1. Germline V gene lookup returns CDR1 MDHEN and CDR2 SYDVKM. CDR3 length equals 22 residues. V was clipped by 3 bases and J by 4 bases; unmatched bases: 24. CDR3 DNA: TGTGCCAGCAGTTTCTGGCTTACTGAGGAACAGGGGGCGGCCTGGGGCACCGGGGAGCTGTTTTTT. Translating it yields CASSFWLTEEQGAAWGTGELFF.

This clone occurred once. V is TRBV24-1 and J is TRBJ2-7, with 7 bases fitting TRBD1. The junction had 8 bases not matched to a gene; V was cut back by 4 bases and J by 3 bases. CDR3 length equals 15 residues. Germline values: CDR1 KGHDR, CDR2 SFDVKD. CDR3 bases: TGTGCCACCAGTGACACTACAGGGGACGTCTACGAGCAGTACTTC. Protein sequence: CATSDTTGDVYEQYF.

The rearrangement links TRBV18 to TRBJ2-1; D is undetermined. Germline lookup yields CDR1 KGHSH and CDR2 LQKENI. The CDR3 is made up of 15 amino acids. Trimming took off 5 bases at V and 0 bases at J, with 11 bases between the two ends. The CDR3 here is CASSSQVSSYNEQFF. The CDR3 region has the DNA TGTGCCAGCTCAAGCCAGGTGAGCTCCTACAATGAGCAGTTCTTC.

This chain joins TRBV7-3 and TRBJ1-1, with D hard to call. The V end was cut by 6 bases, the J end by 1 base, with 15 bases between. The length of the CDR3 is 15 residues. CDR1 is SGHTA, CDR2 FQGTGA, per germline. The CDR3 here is CASSPHAAGNTEAFF. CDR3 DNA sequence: TGTGCCAGCAGTCCCCACGCCGCGGGGAACACTGAAGCTTTCTTT. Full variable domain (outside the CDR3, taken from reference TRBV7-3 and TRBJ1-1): GAGVSQTPSNKVTEKGKYVELRCDPISGHTALYWYRQSLGQGPEFLIYFQGTGAADDSGLPNDRFFAVRPEGSVSTLKIQRTERGDSAVYLCASSPHAAGNTEAFFGQGTRLTVV.

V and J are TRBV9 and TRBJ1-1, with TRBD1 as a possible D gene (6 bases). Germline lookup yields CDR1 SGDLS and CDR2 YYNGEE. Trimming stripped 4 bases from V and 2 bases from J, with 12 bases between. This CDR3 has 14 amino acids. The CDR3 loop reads CASSQTGANTEAFF. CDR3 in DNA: TGTGCCAGCAGCCAGACAGGAGCCAACACTGAAGCTTTCTTT.

This chain's CDR3 is CASSPPQGNTGELFF. The DNA for the CDR3 is TGTGCCAGCAGCCCACCCCAGGGCAACACCGGGGAGCTGTTTTTT. J is TRBJ2-2 and V is TRBV3-1 (or the pseudogene TRBV3-2); a possible D gene is TRBD1 (5 bases). The V and J ends lost 4 bases and 2 bases respectively, with 11 bases between them. The germline CDR1 and CDR2 sequences are LGHDT and YNNKEL (reference sequence). This CDR3 is 15 amino acids long.

The CDR3 DNA reads TGTGCCAGCAGCCCAGGGTCTGGGGCCAACGTCCTGACTTTC. Protein product: CASSPGSGANVLTF. The genes are TRBV11-2 and TRBJ2-6, with D tentatively TRBD1 (5 bases). V was pared by 5 bases and J by 1 base, with 6 bases between. The CDR3 is 14 residues long. The germline V gene has CDR1 SGHAT and CDR2 FQNNGV.

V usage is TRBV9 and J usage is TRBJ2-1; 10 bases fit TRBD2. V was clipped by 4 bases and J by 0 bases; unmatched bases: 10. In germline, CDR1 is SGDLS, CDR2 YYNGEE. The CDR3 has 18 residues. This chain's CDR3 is CASSKHSGTSDSYNEQFF. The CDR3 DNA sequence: TGTGCCAGCAGCAAACACTCCGGGACTAGCGACTCCTACAATGAGCAGTTCTTC.